The source of this T cell receptor (beta chain) is a study of early T cells in non-severe SARS-CoV-2 infection. For the study at large: The study sequenced bulk RNA from unsorted whole blood, with chains unpaired.

Germline assignment: CDR1 LGHNA and CDR2 YNFKEQ. This CDR3 region has 13 residues. V was clipped by 4 bases and J by 4 bases, with 9 bases between them. This clonotype was detected ten times or more. Separate cDNA molecules each had unique molecular identifiers attached to them. From the 5' RACE reads, TCRdb called clonotypes with MiXCR, one entry per CDR3 protein. The sample includes 25,000 to 35,000 distinct CDR3 sequences, under 6% seen only once; the top ten take 5.5% to 7.5%. The J gene is TRBJ2-3, the V gene TRBV4-2, with D perhaps TRBD2 (6 bases). The sequenced sample was whole blood. This TCR was recovered from an adult who was a healthcare worker with PCR-confirmed SARS-CoV-2 infection or an uninfected control (not recorded which). The CDR3 DNA reads TGTGCCAGCAGCCCCCGGGGGTCAGATACGCAGTATTTT. Residues: CASSPRGSDTQYF.